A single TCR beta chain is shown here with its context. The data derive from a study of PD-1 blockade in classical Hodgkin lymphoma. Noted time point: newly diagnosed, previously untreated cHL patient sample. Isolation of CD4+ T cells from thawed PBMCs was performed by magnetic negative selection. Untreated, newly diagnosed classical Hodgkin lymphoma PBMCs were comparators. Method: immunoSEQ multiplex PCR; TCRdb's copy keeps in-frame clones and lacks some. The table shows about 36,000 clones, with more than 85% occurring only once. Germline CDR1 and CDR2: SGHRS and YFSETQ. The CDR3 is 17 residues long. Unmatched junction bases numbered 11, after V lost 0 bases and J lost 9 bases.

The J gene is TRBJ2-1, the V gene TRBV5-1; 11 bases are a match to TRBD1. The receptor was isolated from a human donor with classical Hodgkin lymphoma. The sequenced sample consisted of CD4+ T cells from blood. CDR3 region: CASSLAPLGQGGREQFF. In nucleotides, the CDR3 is TGCGCCAGCAGCTTGGCGCCATTGGGACAGGGGGGACGTGAGCAGTTCTTC.